Here is one TCR beta chain with its context. What it binds is not known. This sample is part of a study of T-cell memory formation after mild COVID-19. On the study more broadly: The two donors had largely donor-specific TCR clusters.

The 5'RACE method, run with constant-segment primers, produced TCR alpha and TCR beta cDNA libraries (carrying sample barcodes and UMIs). TCRdb independently ran MiXCR on the 5' RACE reads; one entry per CDR3 protein. The table includes about 430,000 distinct CDR3 sequences, under 20% detected once. Study-wide results and limits: CD4+ clones that contracted lay mainly in CM and EM; CD8+ ones lay in EMRA.

Germline V gene data show CDR1 as SEHNR and CDR2 as FQNEAQ (reference sequence). Between the trimmed V and J ends, which lost 0 bases and 4 bases, there was a span of 8 bases. This CDR3 has 14 residues. The TCR was taken from a man aged 18 to 30 who had mild COVID-19 (a few samples of this study predate the infection). Cell type and time point are not known. The sequencing sample was made of PBMCs or a T cell subset sorted from them (not recorded which). This chain uses TRBV7-9 with TRBJ2-3; maybe TRBD2 (5 bases). The CDR3 DNA follows: TGTGCCAGCAGCTTAGCAGAGGGCCCAGATACGCAGTATTTT. This sequence encodes CASSLAEGPDTQYF.